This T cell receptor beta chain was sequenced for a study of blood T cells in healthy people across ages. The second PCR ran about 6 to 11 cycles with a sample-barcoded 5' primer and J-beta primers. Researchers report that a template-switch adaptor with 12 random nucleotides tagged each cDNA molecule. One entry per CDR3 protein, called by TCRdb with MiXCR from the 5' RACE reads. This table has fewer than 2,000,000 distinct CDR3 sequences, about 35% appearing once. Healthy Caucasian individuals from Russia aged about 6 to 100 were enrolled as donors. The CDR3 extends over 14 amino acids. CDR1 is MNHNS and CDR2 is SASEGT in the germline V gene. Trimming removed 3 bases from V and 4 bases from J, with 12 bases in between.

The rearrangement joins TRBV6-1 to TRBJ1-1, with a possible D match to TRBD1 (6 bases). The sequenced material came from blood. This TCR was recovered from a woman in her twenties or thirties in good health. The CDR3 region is CASSERTVPTEAFF. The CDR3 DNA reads TGTGCCAGCAGTGAGCGGACAGTCCCCACTGAAGCTTTCTTT.